These T cell receptor beta chains were read from a single sample in a study of T cells in localized non-small cell lung cancer. Produced via immunoSEQ multiplex PCR; TCRdb's table is partial and in-frame only. This table has tens of thousands of clones, around 82% appearing once. Sample: PBMCs, taken before any cancer treatment. The origin of the receptors is a woman between 35 and 75 years old with stage II lung adenocarcinoma. Both conserved end residues are part of each CDR3. D genes are given only for firm matches. Only some rows state a clone size, as once, few, many or a class for expanded clones.

CDR3nt	CDR3aa	d_gene	abundance	j_gene	v_gene
TGTGCCAGCTCACCACCAATGACGGGGGAGGGCTACACCTTC	CASSPPMTGEGYTF	NA	NA	TRBJ1-2	TRBV18
TGTGCCAGCAGTGAAAAGTCAGAGAATCAGCCCCAGCATTTT	CASSEKSENQPQHF	NA	NA	TRBJ1-5	TRBV6-5
TGTGCCAGCAGCCTGACAGGGGGATCCTACGAGCAGTACTTC	CASSLTGGSYEQYF	TRBD1	NA	TRBJ2-7	TRBV7-2
TGTGCCAGCAGTGCCTTAGGACAGGGGAATTTGCAGTACTTC	CASSALGQGNLQYF	TRBD1	NA	TRBJ2-7	TRBV27
TGTGCCAGCAGAACGGACAGGGGGCTCTCCTACGAGCAGTACTTC	CASRTDRGLSYEQYF	TRBD1	NA	TRBJ2-7	TRBV6-5
TGTGCCAGCAGCTTAGCAGGGGTACTTGAAAAACTGTTTTTT	CASSLAGVLEKLFF	NA	NA	TRBJ1-4	TRBV11-2
TGTGCCACCAGCGTCCAGGGCCCAGATACGCAGTATTTT	CATSVQGPDTQYF	NA	once	TRBJ2-3	TRBV15
TGTGCCAGCAGCTTAATCGGGGGCCGGGCAACCGGGGCCAACGTCCTGACTTTC	CASSLIGGRATGANVLTF	NA	NA	TRBJ2-6	TRBV7-9
TGTGCCAGCAGCTTACAGGGTTTGATCCGTCGGAACACTGAAGCTTTCTTT	CASSLQGLIRRNTEAFF	NA	NA	TRBJ1-1	TRBV7-2
TGTGCCAGCAGACATGACAGGTATAGCAATCAGCCCCAGCATTTT	CASRHDRYSNQPQHF	NA	NA	TRBJ1-5	TRBV6-5
TGTGCCTGGAGTCTCAGCGGATCCTTCAATCAGCCCCAGCATTTT	CAWSLSGSFNQPQHF	NA	NA	TRBJ1-5	TRBV30
TGCGCCAGCAGTGACAGCTCCTACGAGCAGTACTTC	CASSDSSYEQYF	NA	NA	TRBJ2-7	TRBV10-1
TGTGCCAGCAGCTTATCCCCCCTGCAGGGGGCCAGAGGGGGCTACACCTTC	CASSLSPLQGARGGYTF	TRBD1	NA	TRBJ1-2	TRBV5-5
TGTGCCAGCAGCCCCCATCAGGCGGGGGCGATGTACAATGAGCAGTTCTTC	CASSPHQAGAMYNEQFF	NA	NA	TRBJ2-1	TRBV7-6
TGTGCCAGCTCACCAGTTAGTTACTCTGGAAACACCATATATTTT	CASSPVSYSGNTIYF	NA	NA	TRBJ1-3	TRBV18
TGTGCCAGCAGCCGAGAATGGACAGTTAATCAGCCCCAGCATTTT	CASSREWTVNQPQHF	NA	medium-sized	TRBJ1-5	TRBV6-1
TGTGCCAGCAGCTTAGGGACAGCGAACACCGGGGAGCTGTTTTTT	CASSLGTANTGELFF	NA	few	TRBJ2-2	TRBV7-9
TGTGCCAGCAGCTTAGGACTAGCGGGAGGCGAGCAGTACTTC	CASSLGLAGGEQYF	TRBD2	NA	TRBJ2-7	TRBV7-2
TGTGCCTGGAGGATGACAGGTGACTCACCCCTCCACTTT	CAWRMTGDSPLHF	NA	NA	TRBJ1-6	TRBV30
TGTGCCAGCAGCTTAGGGTTGGGGACGGAGAATCAGCCCCAGCATTTT	CASSLGLGTENQPQHF	NA	few	TRBJ1-5	TRBV7-9
TGTGCCAGCAGCTTATACCGCGGGGGCGATTCACCCCTCCACTTT	CASSLYRGGDSPLHF	NA	few	TRBJ1-6	TRBV7-6
TGCGCCAGCAGCCAAGAGTGGGGGCTGGATGAAAAACTGTTTTTT	CASSQEWGLDEKLFF	NA	NA	TRBJ1-4	TRBV4-3
TGTGCCAGCAGTTTAGGGGGGATCAGCTCAAAGCAGCCCCAGCATTTT	CASSLGGISSKQPQHF	NA	NA	TRBJ1-5	TRBV27
TGTGCCAGCAGCCCCGGGACAGGGCTCCAAGAGACCCAGTACTTC	CASSPGTGLQETQYF	TRBD1	NA	TRBJ2-5	TRBV28